This T cell receptor (beta chain) was identified during a study of T cells in Graves' hyperthyroidism and ophthalmopathy (dated by TCRdb to between 2017 and 2020). Study-wide context: Peripheral blood was sampled at the time of initial diagnosis, prior to any treatment. The 100 or so discovery patients were divided at random into training and test sets in a 7:3 ratio. In addition, the study compared T-cell repertoires in thyroid tissue and in blood from about 6 Graves' hyperthyroidism patients. TCR V-J signatures able to tell the groups apart were searched for in a discovery cohort of 90 to 100 patients, of whom roughly 42 had Graves' ophthalmopathy and more than 55 had stable Graves' hyperthyroidism. The paper reports TCR Vbeta CDR3 sequencing of approximately 140 peripheral blood samples: some 41 ophthalmopathy, under 80 hyperthyroidism and around 17 progressor patients. After sampling, hyperthyroidism patients received methimazole starting at 30 mg daily, and ophthalmopathy patients received high-dose intravenous methylprednisolone. Prospective prediction of ophthalmopathy was tested in an independent validation cohort consisting of 18 to 20 hyperthyroidism patients and around 16 patients who later progressed to ophthalmopathy. General conclusions and limits of the study: In validation, the model predicted progression to ophthalmopathy a median of about 6.5 months before onset, with about 70% sensitivity and roughly 77% specificity. Most expanded thyroid clonotypes (frequency above 0.001) were also detected in blood, a finding suggesting that blood repertoires may reflect thyroid immune responses. Ophthalmopathy was separated from stable hyperthyroidism by a 13 V-J signature model, with approximately 86% sensitivity and 81% to 82% specificity obtained in cross-validation and 80%/75% obtained in testing. Sample size was not statistically predetermined, and investigators were not blinded to group allocation.

Moderately to severely active disease, a Clinical Activity Score of at least 3, a NOSPECS grade of at least 4, and a duration under 3 months were present in ophthalmopathy patients. The study excluded patients with uncontrolled infections, other autoimmune diseases, pregnancy or lactation. Clinical symptoms, serum thyroxine and TRAb, thyroid ultrasound, and orbital computed tomography formed the basis for the diagnoses. PBMCs were separated from approximately 10 ml of fresh peripheral blood using Ficoll-Paque density gradient centrifugation. Trizol reagent was used to extract total RNA, and RNA quality was then checked on an Agilent 2100 Bioanalyzer. The CDR3 measures 15 amino acids from cysteine to phenylalanine. The DNA shown is the 45-base CDR3, in frame from base 1. Trimming at the junction amounts to 3 bases on V and 4 bases on J, and the germline ends lie 16 bases apart. Worth noting for this clonotype: Which antigen it targets is not known. Base qualities are not provided; no much larger clone lies one nucleotide away.

The TCR beta CDR3 regions were amplified from RNA transcripts. The first round of RT-PCR for the TCR CDR3 was performed with the HTBI primer set and the Qiagen OneStep RT-PCR kit. Libraries were constructed in a second round of multiplex PCR, after which size selection and purification were performed. Sequencing of the libraries was done on an Illumina HiSeq2000 using paired-end 100 bp reads. Per the authors' processing: SOAPnuke was used to process the raw data, throwing out any read that contained adapters or uncalled bases, had a mean Phred below 15, or lacked an exact constant-primer or identifier match. COPE v1.2.5 was used to merge high-quality paired reads, and clonotypes were defined as unique nucleotide sequences. MiTCR v1.1 was used to align clonotypes to the IMGT TRBV, TRBD and TRBJ reference segments. The analysis was restricted to V-J combinations with a frequency above 0.0001, which together covered around 99% of the repertoires. A TCS score was defined as the ratio between F50 (clonal expansion) and ExV (chaos), using BLOSUM62-based TCRdist between CDR3 peptides within each V-J. Welch's t-statistics and random forest reduced roughly 500 V-J features to 13, which were used in a naive Bayes classifier (R e1071). TCRdb reran the public reads through fastp at Q25 and MiXCR, keeping productive beta chains. Each CDR3 protein appears once, grouped with its most common genes and DNA. TCRdb, rather than the study authors, made the V and J calls. This sample gives approximately 600,000 distinct CDR3 sequences in total; around 20% of them show up just once. The top ten clones comprise 30% to 40% of the sample.

The chain is made from TRBV12-3 or TRBV12-4 and TRBJ2-7, with the D segment identity uncertain. The receptor was derived from a man in his thirties or forties with Graves' ophthalmopathy. Source material: blood. The CDR3 region reads CASSLSGGRVYEQYF. The nucleotide sequence is TGTGCCAGCAGTTTGTCTGGCGGAAGGGTTTACGAGCAGTACTTC.